This T cell receptor beta chain emerged from a study of blood T cells in healthy people across ages. This clonotype was detected ten times or more. It was with a sample-barcoded 5' primer and a J-beta primer mix that a second PCR of about 6 to 12 cycles was run. TCRdb recomputed calls from the 5' RACE reads with MiXCR, one row per CDR3 protein. Here the sample spans about 1.7 million distinct CDR3 sequences, 28% being singletons. Sequencing used blood. The TCR comes from a woman younger than 45 in good health.

Written as DNA, the CDR3 is TGTGCCAGCAGTGAAAAGAGGGCTGGGATCAATGAGCAGTTCTTC. Its protein product is CASSEKRAGINEQFF. V is TRBV6-1 and J is TRBJ2-1; possibly TRBD2 for D (5 bases). Per germline, CDR1 MNHNS and CDR2 SASEGT. Deletions cut 2 bases from V and 6 bases from J, with 14 bases between. The CDR3 totals 15 residues.